Included here is one T cell receptor beta chain sequence, with context. The protocol was immunoSEQ multiplex PCR, while the TCRdb copy is restricted to in-frame clones and leaves out a portion. The sample consists of approximately 390,000 clones, around nine tenths of them appearing once. The CDR3 extends over 14 amino acids. In germline, CDR1 is GTSNPN, CDR2 SVGIG (reference sequence). The germline V and J ends were trimmed by 6 bases and 4 bases, with 18 bases remaining between them. These data originate in a study of blood T cell repertoires in COVID-19. This rearrangement joins TRBV30 to TRBJ1-2; D remains ambiguous. This receptor was identified in a woman aged 50 to 60 who had recovered from COVID-19. Input material: PBMCs or T cells enriched from blood (not recorded which). CDR3 residues: CACTPGGSLYGYTF. CDR3 DNA: TGTGCCTGCACCCCCGGTGGGAGCCTCTATGGCTACACCTTC.